The clone carrying this T cell receptor beta chain was seen more than once but under ten times. The data derive from a study of blood T cells in healthy people across ages. V dropped 10 bases and J dropped 7 bases, with 13 bases sitting between them. Germline values: CDR1 MNHEY, CDR2 SVGEGT. The CDR3 loop spans 11 amino acids. Next came a second PCR, run for about 6 to 11 cycles, which used a sample-barcoded 5' primer along with a J-beta primer mix. All samples yielded 3 million or more CDR3-containing paired-end reads. TCRdb independently ran MiXCR on the 5' RACE reads; one entry per CDR3 protein. The sample includes around 1,000,000 distinct CDR3 sequences, approximately 26% seen only once; the top ten take 0.65% to 0.95%. The same sample was also used in a study of T cells of mothers and their children. In that study: Versus unrelated pairs, overlap was slightly higher in related mother-child pairs, without reaching significance.

Input material: blood. The V and J genes are TRBV6-2 or TRBV6-3 and TRBJ1-2; D is perhaps TRBD1 (6 bases). The receptor comes from a girl aged 2-10 years in good health. Here the CDR3 reads CAIGLGAGYTF. The DNA of the CDR3 is TGTGCCATCGGACTGGGGGCTGGCTACACCTTC.